Following are 24 T cell receptor beta chains from one sample sequenced in a study of T cell changes during pregnancy in multiple sclerosis. TCRdb's copy holds only in-frame clones and misses some; the assay was immunoSEQ multiplex PCR. The sample lists 40,000 or so clones, about nine tenths occurring once. The starting material was CD4+ T cells from peripheral blood mononuclear cells, obtained in the first trimester of pregnancy. The receptors stem from a female donor in good health, enrolled as a control in a pregnancy study.

The V gene is TRBV2, the J gene TRBJ2-7, with unresolved D. The CDR3 covers 14 residues. With 3 bases removed from V and 0 bases from J, the gap between germline ends came to 9 bases. Germline V CDR1 and CDR2: SNHLY, FYNNEI. The CDR3 is CASSERHASYEQYF. The DNA for the CDR3 is TGTGCCAGCAGTGAGCGTCACGCCTCCTACGAGCAGTACTTC.

CDR3 sequence (DNA): TGTGCCAGCAGGCGAACTGGGCGGGGGTTCAACTATGGCTACACCTTC. Its protein is CASRRTGRGFNYGYTF. The chain carries TRBV28 and TRBJ1-2; the D gene is possibly TRBD1 (5 bases). This CDR3 has 16 amino acids. V was pared by 6 bases and J by 2 bases, with 19 bases between. Germline CDR1 MDHEN, CDR2 SYDVKM.

The V gene is TRBV7-9, the J gene TRBJ1-1; D is ambiguous. V shed 4 bases and J shed 6 bases, with 9 bases lying between them. The CDR3 runs 12 residues. Germline CDR1 is SEHNR and CDR2 is FQNEAQ (reference sequence). The CDR3 reads CASSSGLSEAFF. CDR3 coding DNA: TGTGCCAGCAGCTCAGGACTATCTGAAGCTTTCTTT.

This chain joins TRBV29-1 and TRBJ1-2; TRBD1 matches at 7 bases. This CDR3 contains 12 residues. V lost 1 base and J lost 8; bases outside the gene matches: 4. The germline V gene encodes CDR1 SQVTM and CDR2 ANQGSEA. The CDR3 DNA reads TGCAGCGTTGAAGTTCGAGGGGGCGGCTACACCTTC. Translating gives CSVEVRGGGYTF.

This chain connects TRBV28 to TRBJ1-2; TRBD1 is a possible D gene (5 bases). The CDR3 has 12 amino acids. The V end was cut by 7 bases, the J end by 3 bases, with 9 bases between. Germline V lookup: CDR1 MDHEN, CDR2 SYDVKM. Here the CDR3 reads CASIRGDYGYTF. The CDR3, as DNA: TGTGCCAGCATACGGGGGGACTATGGCTACACCTTC.

The rearrangement joins TRBV4-2 to TRBJ2-2; the D gene is possibly TRBD2 (5 bases). Per germline, CDR1 LGHNA and CDR2 YNFKEQ. V was clipped by 1 base and J by 0 bases, with 12 bases between them. This CDR3 has 17 amino acids. The CDR3: CASSQVRGVANTGELFF. The CDR3 bases are TGTGCCAGCAGCCAAGTTCGGGGAGTCGCGAACACCGGGGAGCTGTTTTTT.

The chain couples TRBV5-4 to TRBJ2-3; the match to TRBD2 covers 7 bases. The V gene end was trimmed by 4 bases and the J gene end by 3 bases; junction bases not matched to a gene: 8. The CDR3 is 15 amino acids. CDR1 is SGHNT and CDR2 is YYREEE in the germline V gene (reference sequence). Written as DNA, the CDR3 is TGTGCCAGCAGCCCTCAGACTAGCAGGACAGATACGCAGTATTTT. Translating gives CASSPQTSRTDTQYF.

In its sample, this clone was seen a few times. The V call is TRBV19, the J call TRBJ1-6; D is perhaps TRBD1 (6 bases). V shed 4 bases and J shed 10 bases, with 11 bases lying between them. Germline loops: CDR1 LNHDA, CDR2 SQIVND (reference sequence). This CDR3 is 13 amino acids long. The CDR3 protein is CASSTGVGSPLHF. Here the CDR3 DNA reads TGTGCCAGTAGTACAGGGGTAGGGTCACCCCTCCACTTT.

The V and J genes are TRBV27 and TRBJ1-1; 7 bases are shared with TRBD1. The CDR3 has 14 amino acids. Germline V gene sequence: CDR1 MNHEY, CDR2 SMNVEV (reference sequence). V shed 5 bases and J 0 bases; nucleotides not matched to a gene: 3. This chain's CDR3 is CASSNRGMNTEAFF. The CDR3 coding sequence is TGTGCCAGCAGTAACAGGGGTATGAACACTGAAGCTTTCTTT.

The genes are TRBV7-2 and TRBJ1-2; no clear D. Trimming removed 0 bases at V and 7 bases at J, with 9 bases between. The length of the CDR3 is 13 residues. Germline CDR1 and CDR2: SGHTA and FQGNSA. The CDR3 sequence is CASSLAAGFGYTF. DNA of the CDR3: TGTGCCAGCAGCTTAGCGGCGGGCTTTGGCTACACCTTC.

V usage is TRBV19 and J usage is TRBJ1-6; 7 nucleotides agree with TRBD1. The germline V gene encodes CDR1 LNHDA and CDR2 SQIVND (reference sequence). The CDR3 covers 15 residues. V gave up 4 bases and J gave up 7 bases; unmatched junction bases: 7. The DNA of the CDR3 is TGTGCCAGTAGTAGGACAGGAGATTACAATTCACCCCTCCACTTT. Its translation is CASSRTGDYNSPLHF.

The V and J genes are TRBV2 and TRBJ1-5, with D possibly being TRBD1 (5 bases). Trimming removed 6 bases at V and 3 bases at J, with 15 bases between. The CDR3 has 15 residues. Germline CDR1 and CDR2: SNHLY and FYNNEI. The CDR3 is CASSSGGAFNQPQHF. The DNA for the CDR3 is TGTGCCAGCAGCAGCGGAGGGGCGTTCAATCAGCCCCAGCATTTT.

This clone was recorded only once. This rearrangement joins TRBV4-3 to TRBJ1-4; D is perhaps TRBD1 (6 bases). V was shortened by 4 bases and J by 7 bases, with 16 bases between the two germline ends. This CDR3 has 15 residues. From germline, CDR1 is LGHNA and CDR2 YSLEER. The CDR3 DNA is TGCGCCAGCAGCCGAAAGACAGGTACGGCTGAAAAACTGTTTTTT. Translation gives CASSRKTGTAEKLFF.

The rearrangement links TRBV14 to TRBJ2-7, with D tentatively TRBD2 (7 bases). The CDR3 contains 14 residues. CDR1 is SGHDN and CDR2 is FVKESK in the germline V gene. V was shortened by 5 bases and J by 7 bases, with 18 bases between the two germline ends. The CDR3 DNA is TGTGCCAGCAGCTACGGAGGGGGGGCTTGGGAGCAGTACTTC. It translates to CASSYGGGAWEQYF.

This rearrangement joins TRBV15 to TRBJ1-3; no clear D. Looked up from germline, CDR1 is LNHNV and CDR2 is YYDKDF (reference sequence). The CDR3 consists of 16 residues. V lost 1 base to trimming and J lost 4 bases, with 14 bases between them. The CDR3 region is CATSRGTLGVGNTIYF. The CDR3 coding sequence is TGTGCCACCAGCAGAGGGACTTTGGGAGTGGGAAACACCATATATTTT.

V and J are TRBV27 and TRBJ2-2, with D possibly being TRBD2 (7 bases). Deletions cut 6 bases from V and 7 bases from J, with 12 bases between. Germline lookup yields CDR1 MNHEY and CDR2 SMNVEV (reference sequence). This CDR3 region has 13 residues. DNA of the CDR3: TGTGCCAGCAGCTCGGGGGGCGGCGGGGAGCTGTTTTTT. Translating gives CASSSGGGGELFF.

The chain links TRBV14 to TRBJ1-1; perhaps TRBD1 as D (5 bases). The CDR3 sequence is 16 residues long. Deletions cut 5 bases from V and 5 bases from J, with 21 bases between. Germline V gene data show CDR1 as SGHDN and CDR2 as FVKESK. This chain's CDR3 is CASSSPGWTGVTEAFF. The CDR3 nucleotides are TGTGCCAGCAGCTCCCCCGGCTGGACGGGGGTAACTGAAGCTTTCTTT.

V usage is TRBV11-3 and J usage is TRBJ2-2; no firm D call. Germline-derived CDR1 and CDR2 are SGHNT and YENEEA. Trimming removed 3 bases at V and 0 bases at J, with 8 bases between. The CDR3 contains 15 residues. The CDR3 is CASSFSTTNTGELFF. Written as DNA, the CDR3 is TGTGCCAGCAGCTTTAGCACGACGAACACCGGGGAGCTGTTTTTT.

The chain recombines TRBV4-1 with TRBJ2-3; 7 nucleotides agree with TRBD2. Trimming took 3 bases from V and 3 from J; bases not matched to a gene: 6. The CDR3 contains 15 residues. Germline CDR1 MGHRA, CDR2 YSYEKL. As DNA, the CDR3 is TGCGCCAGCAGCCACCCCTGGACTAGGACAGATACGCAGTATTTT. This encodes CASSHPWTRTDTQYF.

This clone was observed once. The V gene is TRBV2, the J gene TRBJ1-5, with 8 positions matching TRBD1. The CDR3 covers 15 residues. The germline V gene encodes CDR1 SNHLY and CDR2 FYNNEI. The trim removed 6 bases at V and 1 base at J, leaving 5 bases unmatched. This chain's CDR3 is CASSRDRGSNQPQHF. Written as DNA, the CDR3 is TGTGCCAGCAGCAGAGACAGGGGCAGCAATCAGCCCCAGCATTTT.

The sample holds a few counts of this clone. The V call is TRBV7-9, the J call TRBJ1-1; possibly TRBD1 for D (5 bases). Trimming removed 1 base from V and 0 bases from J, with 12 bases in between. The CDR3 loop spans 16 amino acids. Germline CDR1 and CDR2: SEHNR and FQNEAQ (reference sequence). The CDR3 loop is CASSLGRGPVNTEAFF. The CDR3, as DNA: TGTGCCAGCAGCTTAGGAAGGGGTCCTGTGAACACTGAAGCTTTCTTT.

This rearrangement joins TRBV28 to TRBJ2-1; 7 nucleotides match TRBD2. The CDR3 contains 16 residues. The trim removed 3 bases at V and 4 bases at J, leaving 9 bases unmatched. In germline, CDR1 is MDHEN, CDR2 SYDVKM. DNA of the CDR3: TGTGCCAGCAGTTTTCTTGGAAACGGGGGGTACAATGAGCAGTTCTTC. The encoded protein is CASSFLGNGGYNEQFF.

The rearrangement joins TRBV7-3 to TRBJ1-6, with D unresolved. The CDR3 totals 15 residues. V was cut by 6 bases and J by 0 bases, with 9 bases left in between. Germline V lookup: CDR1 SGHTA, CDR2 FQGTGA. The chain's CDR3 is CASSTGSSYNSPLHF. The CDR3 DNA sequence: TGTGCCAGCAGTACCGGGAGCTCCTATAATTCACCCCTCCACTTT.

The sample holds a few counts of this clone. The chain recombines TRBV6-5 with TRBJ1-2; TRBD1 might be the D (5 bases). The CDR3 consists of 14 residues. The germline V and J ends were trimmed by 0 bases and 4 bases, with 9 bases remaining between them. CDR1 and CDR2 from the germline V gene are MNHEY and SVGAGI. As DNA, the CDR3 is TGTGCCAGCAGTTACTCGTCAGGGTCCTATGGCTACACCTTC. Its protein product is CASSYSSGSYGYTF.